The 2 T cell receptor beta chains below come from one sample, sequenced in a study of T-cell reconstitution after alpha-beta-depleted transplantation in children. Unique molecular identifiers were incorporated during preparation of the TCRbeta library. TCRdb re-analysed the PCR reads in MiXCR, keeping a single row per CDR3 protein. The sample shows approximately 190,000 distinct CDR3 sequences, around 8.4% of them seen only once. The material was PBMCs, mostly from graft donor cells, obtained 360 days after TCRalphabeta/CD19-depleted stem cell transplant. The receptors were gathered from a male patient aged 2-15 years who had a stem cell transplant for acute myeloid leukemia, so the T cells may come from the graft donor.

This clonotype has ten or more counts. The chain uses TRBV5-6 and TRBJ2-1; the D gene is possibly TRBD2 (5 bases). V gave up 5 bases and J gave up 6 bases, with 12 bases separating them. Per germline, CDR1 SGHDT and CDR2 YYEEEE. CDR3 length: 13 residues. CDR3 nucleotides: TGTGCCAGCAGAACAGTACTAGGCAATGAGCAGTTCTTC. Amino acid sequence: CASRTVLGNEQFF.

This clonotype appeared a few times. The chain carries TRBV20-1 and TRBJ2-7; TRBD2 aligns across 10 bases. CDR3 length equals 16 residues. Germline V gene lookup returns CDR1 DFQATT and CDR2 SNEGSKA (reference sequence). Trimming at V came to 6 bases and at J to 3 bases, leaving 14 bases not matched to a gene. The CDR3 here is CSADLGPSGSIYEQYF. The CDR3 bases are TGCAGTGCGGATCTTGGGCCTAGCGGGAGTATCTACGAGCAGTACTTC.